This T cell receptor (beta chain) was recovered during a study of CD8 T cells in Susac syndrome. Germline V gene data show CDR1 as MNHNY and CDR2 as SVGAGI (reference sequence). V lost 10 bases to trimming and J lost 5 bases, with 20 bases between them. This CDR3 spans 14 amino acids. TEMRA cells were FACS-enriched, while CD8+ and CD4+ T cells were negatively isolated. An input of roughly 0.5 to 1 ug of RNA was subjected to reverse transcription using random hexamers. Using its own MiXCR run on the immunoSEQ multiplex PCR reads, TCRdb lists one record per CDR3 protein. The table shows around 200,000 distinct CDR3 sequences, with roughly 94% occurring only once.

The chain has TRBV6-6 and TRBJ1-1; no definite D call. Sequences were obtained from CD4+ T cells from PBMCs. This receptor was obtained from a human donor with Susac syndrome. CDR3 sequence (DNA): TGTGCCACCGACGGACGGCCCAAGGGTACTGAAGCTTTCTTT. Translating gives CATDGRPKGTEAFF.